This T cell receptor beta chain was obtained from a study of PD-L1 blockade in urothelial cancer. Background on the study: Each patient had 0 to 3 earlier chemotherapy regimens.

Profiled with immunoSEQ multiplex PCR; TCRdb holds only in-frame clones, not every one. Counted here are about 88,000 clones, more than 85% occurring once; the ten biggest clones make up roughly a tenth. Trimming took off 0 bases at V and 2 bases at J, with 11 bases between the two ends. This CDR3 contains 16 residues. CDR1 WNHNN and CDR2 SYGVQD come from the germline V gene (reference sequence). V and J are TRBV10-1 and TRBJ2-1; D possibly corresponds to TRBD1 (5 bases). This specimen was PBMCs, taken around atezolizumab (anti-PD-L1) treatment. The receptor's source is a man in his 60s with urothelial cancer. CDR3 coding DNA: TGCGCCAGCAGTGAGTCTGCAGGGAAGGCCTACAATGAGCAGTTCTTC. It translates to CASSESAGKAYNEQFF.